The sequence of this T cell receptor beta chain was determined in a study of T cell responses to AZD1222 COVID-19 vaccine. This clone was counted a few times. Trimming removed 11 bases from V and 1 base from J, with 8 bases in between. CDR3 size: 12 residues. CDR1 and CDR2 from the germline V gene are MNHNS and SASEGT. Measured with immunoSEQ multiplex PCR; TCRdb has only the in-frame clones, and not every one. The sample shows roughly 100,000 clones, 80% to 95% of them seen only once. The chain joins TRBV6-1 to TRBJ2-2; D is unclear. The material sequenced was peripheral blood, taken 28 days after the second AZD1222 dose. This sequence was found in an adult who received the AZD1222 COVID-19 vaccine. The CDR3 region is CAVSLNTGELFF. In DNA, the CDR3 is TGTGCCGTCTCCCTGAACACCGGGGAGCTGTTTTTT.